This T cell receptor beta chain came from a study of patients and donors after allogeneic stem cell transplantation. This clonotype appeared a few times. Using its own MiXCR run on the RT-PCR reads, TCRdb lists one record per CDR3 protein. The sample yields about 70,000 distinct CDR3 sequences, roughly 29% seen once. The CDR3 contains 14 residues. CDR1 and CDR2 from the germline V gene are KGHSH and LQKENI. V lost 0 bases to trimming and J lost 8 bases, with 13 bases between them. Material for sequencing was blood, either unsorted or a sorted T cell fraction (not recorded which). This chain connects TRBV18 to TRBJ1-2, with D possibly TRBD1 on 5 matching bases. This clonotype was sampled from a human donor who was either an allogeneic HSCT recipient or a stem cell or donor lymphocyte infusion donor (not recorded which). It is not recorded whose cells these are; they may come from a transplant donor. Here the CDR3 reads CASSPPSGPMGYTF. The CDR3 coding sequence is TGTGCCAGCTCACCACCTTCGGGGCCGATGGGCTACACCTTC.